Listed below are T cell receptor beta chains from one sample, sequenced in a study of identical twins. MiXCR, applied by TCRdb to the 5' RACE reads, yields one record per CDR3 protein. The data show 650,000 to 750,000 distinct CDR3 sequences, roughly 20% seen once. The same data also went into a second study, on T cells expressing NK-cell markers.

Sequencing was carried out using PBMCs. These TCRs come from a woman aged 18-29 years in good health. CDR3s include the opening cysteine and the closing phenylalanine or tryptophan. Fields, in order: V gene, J gene, D gene, clone size, CDR3 DNA, CDR3 protein. The D gene is left open where the match is weak. Size is omitted from some rows. Given values are once, few, many or a class for expanded clones.

TRBV27	TRBJ1-1	NA	NA	TGTGCCAGCAGGCATTGGAAGGGCAGGATGAACACTGAAGCTTTCTTT	CASRHWKGRMNTEAFF
TRBV20-1	TRBJ1-1	NA	NA	TGCAGTGCTGAGGATAACACTGAAGCTTTCTTT	CSAEDNTEAFF
TRBV12-3/TRBV12-4	TRBJ1-3	NA	once	TGTGCCAGCAGCCCTTTGCTATTTCGCTCTGGAAACACCATATATTTT	CASSPLLFRSGNTIYF
TRBV5-1	TRBJ2-5	TRBD2	NA	TGCGCCAGCAGCGGGAGGGATGTACAAGAGACCCAGTACTTC	CASSGRDVQETQYF
TRBV20-1	TRBJ1-2	NA	NA	TGCAGTGCTAGAGACTTACAGCTGTCGTATGGCTACACCTTC	CSARDLQLSYGYTF
TRBV6-1	TRBJ1-1	NA	many	TGTGCCAGCAGCCGTTGGTCAGGGAACACTGAAGCTTTCTTT	CASSRWSGNTEAFF
TRBV2	TRBJ1-2	NA	NA	TGTGCCAGCAGTTCGGACGCGGCTGGCTACACCTTC	CASSSDAAGYTF
TRBV5-6	TRBJ1-5	TRBD1	NA	TGTGCCAGCAGCTTTTGGGACAGTCCCAATCAGCCCCAGCATTTT	CASSFWDSPNQPQHF
TRBV29-1	TRBJ2-3	NA	many	TGCAGCGTTGAGGAGCTCACAGATACGCAGTATTTT	CSVEELTDTQYF
TRBV20-1	TRBJ2-7	TRBD2	NA	TGCAGTGCTAGGACTAGCGGGAGTAGTTCGGGTGAGCAGTACTTC	CSARTSGSSSGEQYF
TRBV5-5	TRBJ2-7	NA	NA	TGTGCCAGCAGCGCAACACAGGACTACGAGCAGTACTTC	CASSATQDYEQYF
TRBV6-2/TRBV6-3	TRBJ1-1	NA	NA	TGTGCCAGCACCCTACGGCAGGGCAGCACTGAAGCTTTCTTT	CASTLRQGSTEAFF
TRBV10-3	TRBJ2-2	NA	few	TGTGCCATCAGTACGGGTGGCGGGGAGCTGTTTTTT	CAISTGGGELFF
TRBV2	TRBJ2-3	NA	few	TGTGCCAGCGGCAATACCCCAGATACGCAGTATTTT	CASGNTPDTQYF
TRBV6-1	TRBJ1-1	NA	many	TGTGCCAGCAGTCGGCCAGGGGACACTGAAGCTTTCTTT	CASSRPGDTEAFF
TRBV5-6	TRBJ1-6	TRBD1	few	TGTGCCAGCAGCTACGGGACAGGGGATTCACCCCTCCACTTT	CASSYGTGDSPLHF
TRBV5-1	TRBJ2-7	TRBD2	many	TGCGCCAGCAGCTTCACTAGCGGGGGGGCTCGGAGCGAGCAGTACTTC	CASSFTSGGARSEQYF
TRBV6-2/TRBV6-3	TRBJ2-1	TRBD2	NA	TGTGCCAGCATTCTAGCGGGAGGCAATCAAGATGAGCAGTTCTTC	CASILAGGNQDEQFF